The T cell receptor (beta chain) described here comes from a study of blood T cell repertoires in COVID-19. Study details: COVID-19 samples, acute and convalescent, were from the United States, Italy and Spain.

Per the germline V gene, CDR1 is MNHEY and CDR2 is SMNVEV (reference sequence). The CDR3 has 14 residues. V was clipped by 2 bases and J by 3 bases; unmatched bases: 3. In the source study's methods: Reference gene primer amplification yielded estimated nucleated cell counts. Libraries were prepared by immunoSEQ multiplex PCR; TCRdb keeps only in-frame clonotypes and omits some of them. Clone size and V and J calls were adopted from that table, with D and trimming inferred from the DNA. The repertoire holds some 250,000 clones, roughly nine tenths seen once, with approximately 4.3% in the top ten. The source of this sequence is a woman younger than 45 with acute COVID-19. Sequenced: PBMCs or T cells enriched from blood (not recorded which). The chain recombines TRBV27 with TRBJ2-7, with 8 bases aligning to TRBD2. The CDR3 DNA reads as TGTGCCAGCAGTTTAGGGCTAGCGGGCTACGAGCAGTACTTC. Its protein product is CASSLGLAGYEQYF.